Shown below are 24 T cell receptor beta chains from a single sample sequenced in a study of blood T cell repertoires in COVID-19. Sequencing used immunoSEQ multiplex PCR; TCRdb keeps in-frame clones, though not all of them. Here the sample spans 120,000 or so clones, more than 60% being singletons. Material: peripheral blood. Receptors originate from a man in his fifties with acute or convalescent COVID-19.

The chain joins TRBV12-3 or TRBV12-4 to TRBJ1-3; D unresolved. Trimming removed 4 bases at V and 5 bases at J, with 9 bases between. The CDR3 extends over 13 amino acids. Here the CDR3 reads CASSSTGRNTIYF. CDR3 coding DNA: TGTGCCAGCAGTTCCACGGGGAGAAACACCATATATTTT.

The V and J genes are TRBV7-3 and TRBJ1-2, with TRBD1 as a possible D gene (5 bases). V dropped 1 base and J dropped 2 bases, with 11 bases sitting between them. CDR1 and CDR2 (germline): SGHTA, FQGTGA. The CDR3 has 15 residues. CDR3 in DNA: TGTGCCAGCAGCTTAAGGGGGGACCTCAACTATGGCTACACCTTC. Translating it yields CASSLRGDLNYGYTF.

This chain links TRBV3-1 (or the pseudogene TRBV3-2) with TRBJ2-3; 15 bases map to TRBD2. The CDR3 loop spans 15 amino acids. Unmatched junction bases numbered 2, after V lost 4 bases and J lost 6 bases. Germline V gene data show CDR1 as LGHDT and CDR2 as YNNKEL (reference sequence). The CDR3 region has the DNA TGTGCCAGCAGCCTCGGGACTAGCGGGGGGGATACGCAGTATTTT. This sequence encodes CASSLGTSGGDTQYF.

V usage is TRBV7-2 and J usage is TRBJ2-5; 9 bases are shared with TRBD1. The germline CDR1 and CDR2 sequences are SGHTA and FQGNSA. The V segment lost 3 bases and the J segment 2 bases; nucleotides outside the gene matches: 7. The CDR3 length is 16 residues. As DNA, the CDR3 is TGTGCCAGCAGCTTGAACAGGGGGCGCTTTCAAGAGACCCAGTACTTC. Translating it yields CASSLNRGRFQETQYF.

A single count supports this clone. The V call is TRBV5-5, the J call TRBJ2-5; D is possibly TRBD1 (5 bases). The V gene's germline CDR1 is SGHKS and CDR2 YYEKEE (reference sequence). V lost 0 bases to trimming and J lost 2 bases, with 8 bases between them. The CDR3 runs 14 residues. The CDR3 nucleotides read TGTGCCAGCAGCTTGGCCGACAGACAAGAGACCCAGTACTTC. Protein sequence: CASSLADRQETQYF.

This clone has a single count. Here the CDR3 reads CASSRGGGQPQHF. In DNA form, the CDR3 reads TGTGCCAGCAGCCGGGGCGGGGGCCAGCCCCAGCATTTT. The chain employs TRBV2 and TRBJ1-5, with D perhaps TRBD1 (6 bases). Looked up from germline, CDR1 is SNHLY and CDR2 is FYNNEI. V lost 6 bases to trimming and J lost 7 bases, with 13 bases between them. The CDR3 is 13 residues long.

This clone came up once. This chain joins TRBV11-2 and TRBJ2-3, with TRBD1 matching 7 bases. Germline CDR1 is SGHAT and CDR2 is FQNNGV. After removal of 3 bases from V and 0 bases from J, the junction contained 9 bases not matched to a gene. This CDR3 region has 17 residues. CDR3 in amino acids: CASSFDRVPGSTDTQYF. The CDR3 nucleotides read TGTGCCAGCAGCTTCGACAGGGTCCCGGGCAGCACAGATACGCAGTATTTT.

The chain employs TRBV4-2 and TRBJ2-5, with D possibly being TRBD1 (5 bases). The CDR3 extends over 15 amino acids. Deletions cut 1 base from V and 1 base from J, with 10 bases between. Germline lookup yields CDR1 LGHNA and CDR2 YNFKEQ. The CDR3 coding sequence is TGTGCCAGCAGCCAAGGGGTCCAGGGCCAAGAGACCCAGTACTTC. Amino acid sequence: CASSQGVQGQETQYF.

This clone was observed a few times. The gene calls are TRBV10-3 and TRBJ1-1; TRBD1 is a possible D gene (6 bases). The germline CDR1 and CDR2 sequences are ENHRY and SYGVKD. Trimming shortened V by 2 bases and J by 1 base, and 14 bases separated the two germline ends. The CDR3 consists of 16 residues. CDR3 sequence reads: CAISEREGVWNTEAFF. The CDR3 region has the DNA TGTGCCATCAGTGAGAGAGAGGGGGTATGGAACACTGAAGCTTTCTTT.

The chain uses TRBV5-1 and TRBJ1-5; TRBD1 might be the D (5 bases). The CDR3 consists of 14 residues. Trimming cost V 0 bases and J 4 bases, with 8 bases left between them. Germline lookup yields CDR1 SGHRS and CDR2 YFSETQ. CDR3 residues: CASSLATGNQPQHF. DNA for the CDR3: TGCGCCAGCAGCTTGGCCACAGGTAATCAGCCCCAGCATTTT.

The chain is built from TRBV2 and TRBJ1-6, with D tentatively TRBD1 (5 bases). This CDR3 is 16 amino acids long. The germline V gene encodes CDR1 SNHLY and CDR2 FYNNEI. V was shortened by 6 bases and J by 5 bases, with 17 bases between the two germline ends. CDR3 bases: TGTGCCAGCAGGGGGCTGGCGTCGGTGCATAATTCACCCCTCCACTTT. Amino acid sequence: CASRGLASVHNSPLHF.

The chain combines TRBV15 with TRBJ1-2, with 8 bases lining up with TRBD1. This CDR3 region has 14 residues. Germline V gene lookup returns CDR1 LNHNV and CDR2 YYDKDF (reference sequence). J gave up 7 bases and V 5 bases, and 9 bases lay outside the gene matches. CDR3 in amino acids: CATSRGQGGGGYTF. In nucleotides, the CDR3 is TGTGCCACCAGCCGCGGACAGGGCGGAGGTGGCTACACCTTC. The full variable domain, completed using reference TRBV15 and TRBJ1-2, is DAMVIQNPRYQVTQFGKPVTLSCSQTLNHNVMYWYQQKSSQAPKLLFHYYDKDFNNEADTPDNFQSRRPNTSFCFLDIRSPGLGDTAMYLCATSRGQGGGGYTFGSGTRLTVV.

This sequence joins TRBV30 and TRBJ1-6; D might be TRBD1 (6 bases). This CDR3 has 15 residues. Germline CDR1 and CDR2: GTSNPN and SVGIG (reference sequence). Trimming stripped 5 bases from V and 7 bases from J, with 18 bases between. CDR3 bases: TGTGCCTGGCCGTTCGAGGGGGGGGACAATTCACCCCTCCACTTT. As protein: CAWPFEGGDNSPLHF.

J is TRBJ1-6 and V is TRBV9; unclear D gene. The germline V and J ends were trimmed by 0 bases and 11 bases, with 6 bases remaining between them. This CDR3 contains 12 residues. The germline V gene has CDR1 SGDLS and CDR2 YYNGEE. The CDR3 sequence is CASSVDRPPLHF. For the CDR3, the DNA is TGTGCCAGCAGCGTAGACAGACCACCCCTCCACTTT.

The CDR3 nucleotides read TGTGCCACAGCCGGGACTAGCGGGAGCAATGAGCAGTTCTTC. Translating gives CATAGTSGSNEQFF. The chain is built from TRBV24-1 and TRBJ2-1, with TRBD2 matching over 14 bases. V was pared by 10 bases and J by 6 bases, with 4 bases of the junction left unmatched. The CDR3 is 14 residues long. Looked up from germline, CDR1 is KGHDR and CDR2 is SFDVKD.

The chain is built from TRBV25-1 and TRBJ1-1; 7 bases match TRBD1. CDR1 is MGHDK and CDR2 is SYGVNS in the germline V gene. The J segment lost 4 bases and the V segment lost 2 bases, leaving 7 bases of the junction unmatched. The CDR3 is made up of 15 amino acids. The CDR3 sequence is CASSEGRQGTTEAFF. CDR3 bases: TGTGCCAGCAGTGAAGGACGACAGGGTACCACTGAAGCTTTCTTT.

The chain combines TRBV9 with TRBJ2-2; 7 nucleotides line up with TRBD1. The CDR3 totals 16 residues. CDR1 is SGDLS and CDR2 is YYNGEE in the germline V gene. With V trimmed by 4 bases and J by 0 bases, 6 bases remained unmatched. Here the CDR3 DNA reads TGTGCCAGCAGCACCCCGGGACAGACGAACACCGGGGAGCTGTTTTTT. Its translation is CASSTPGQTNTGELFF.

V usage is TRBV9 and J usage is TRBJ2-2; D is ambiguous. V was clipped by 6 bases and J by 8 bases, with 23 bases between them. The germline CDR1 and CDR2 sequences are SGDLS and YYNGEE. This CDR3 is 16 amino acids long. The CDR3 DNA reads as TGTGCCAGCACTCCGACCCCCGGCGGCGGTTTGGGGGAGCTGTTTTTT. Its protein product is CASTPTPGGGLGELFF.

The chain is built from TRBV28 and TRBJ2-3; D may be TRBD2 (6 bases). Trimming took 7 bases from V and 1 from J, leaving 18 bases between them. This CDR3 is built from 16 residues. Germline V gene sequence: CDR1 MDHEN, CDR2 SYDVKM. The chain's CDR3 is CASIGRDSHGTDTQYF. In nucleotides, the CDR3 is TGTGCCAGCATTGGCCGGGACTCCCATGGCACAGATACGCAGTATTTT.

The rearrangement uses TRBV7-6 and TRBJ2-2; 11 bases align to TRBD2. This CDR3 spans 14 amino acids. Germline loops: CDR1 SGHVS, CDR2 FNYEAQ. V lost 9 bases and J lost 4; bases outside the gene matches: 4. CDR3 residues: CARRLAGITGELFF. The CDR3 nucleotides are TGTGCCAGAAGACTAGCGGGGATCACCGGGGAGCTGTTTTTT.

This chain uses TRBV2 with TRBJ2-7, with D possibly matching TRBD2 (5 bases). CDR1 and CDR2 (germline): SNHLY, FYNNEI. Trimming stripped 2 bases from V and 3 bases from J, with 11 bases between. CDR3 size: 14 residues. The CDR3 here is CASSERGASYEQYF. DNA for the CDR3: TGTGCCAGCAGTGAACGGGGAGCTAGCTACGAGCAGTACTTC.

This clone was recorded once. This chain connects TRBV2 to TRBJ1-1, with D maybe TRBD1 (5 bases). Germline lookup yields CDR1 SNHLY and CDR2 FYNNEI. CDR3 length equals 16 residues. V lost 2 bases, J lost 1 base, and 14 bases lay in between. This chain's CDR3 is CASSEISYRTNTEAFF. CDR3 DNA: TGTGCCAGCAGTGAAATTAGTTACAGGACGAACACTGAAGCTTTCTTT.

The V call is TRBV19, the J call TRBJ2-5, with 12 bases identical to TRBD2. The CDR3 runs to 19 residues. Germline V lookup: CDR1 LNHDA, CDR2 SQIVND (reference sequence). Trimming at V came to 2 bases and at J to 2 bases, leaving 12 bases not matched to a gene. In DNA, the CDR3 is TGTGCCAGTAGTATATCCCGGACTAGCGGGGCGAGAAATCAAGAGACCCAGTACTTC. The encoded protein is CASSISRTSGARNQETQYF.

This sequence joins TRBV19 and TRBJ2-7; D not certain. Germline CDR1 LNHDA, CDR2 SQIVND (reference sequence). Trimming took 5 bases from V and 0 from J, leaving 5 bases between them. The CDR3 is 12 amino acids. The CDR3 DNA reads as TGTGCCAGTAGTTACGGCTCCTACGAGCAGTACTTC. This codes for CASSYGSYEQYF.